This entry features one TCR beta chain sequence. As yet, its antigen is unknown. The data derive from a study of PD-1 blockade in classical Hodgkin lymphoma. General study findings and limits: Reasons behind the repertoire differences stay unclear, perhaps disease activity or earlier therapy. Compared with healthy donors, newly diagnosed patients reportedly showed lower baseline TCR diversity. While CD8+ TCR diversity did not rise significantly by C4D1, CD4+ TCR diversity did. When nivolumab was started under 1 year after ASCT, patients were excluded.

As to time point: cycle 4 day 1 (C4D1), after five to seven weeks of nivolumab. All trial patients relapsed after autologous stem cell transplantation. CDR3 length equals 12 residues. V lost 1 base and J lost 2, with 3 bases in between. Germline V CDR1 and CDR2: MNHNS, SASEGT. TCRdb keeps only in-frame clones here, not all; method: immunoSEQ multiplex PCR. The sample contains approximately 24,000 clones, about 88% of which appear only once. V is TRBV6-1 and J is TRBJ2-7; D unclear. This specimen consisted of peripheral blood mononuclear cells (PBMCs), obtained before the fourth cycle of nivolumab. The source of this sequence is a human donor with classical Hodgkin lymphoma. The CDR3 protein is CASSEGTYEQYF. DNA for the CDR3: TGTGCCAGCAGTGAAGGTACCTACGAGCAGTACTTC.